The 7 T cell receptor beta chains in this list originate from one sample, sequenced in a study of memory CD4+ T cells and cytomegalovirus serostatus. Single viable CD3+CD4+CD8-CD45RO+ cells were sorted as the memory CD4+ T cells. The protocol was immunoSEQ multiplex PCR, while the TCRdb copy is restricted to in-frame clones and leaves out a portion. The sample has around 53,000 clones; roughly four fifths are singletons. Sequencing was carried out using memory CD4+ T cells from blood. These receptors all come from an adult in good health and CMV-seronegative.

The V call is TRBV28, the J call TRBJ2-5; TRBD2 aligns across 8 bases. V was pared by 8 bases and J by 1 base, with 6 bases of the junction left unmatched. The CDR3 contains 14 residues. CDR1 MDHEN and CDR2 SYDVKM come from the germline V gene. The CDR3 spells CASRGGPSQETQYF. As DNA, the CDR3 is TGTGCCAGCCGGGGGGGACCGAGCCAAGAGACCCAGTACTTC. The full variable domain, with the rest looked up from reference TRBV28 and TRBJ2-5, is DVKVTQSSRYLVKRTGEKVFLECVQDMDHENMFWYRQDPGLGLRLIYFSYDVKMKEKGDIPEGYSVSREKKERFSLILESASTNQTSMYLCASRGGPSQETQYFGPGTRLLVL.

For this clone: The DNA is omitted, as the CDR3 cannot be located on it reliably, and the CDR3 follows TCRdb's listing. The chain combines TRBV28 with TRBJ1-1; no DNA check was done on the table's D call, TRBD1. Germline CDR1 MDHEN, CDR2 SYDVKM. The CDR3 is 13 residues long, counting both termini. CDR3 region: CASTPSWGTGTFF.

The chain is built from TRBV7-8 and TRBJ2-1, with D maybe TRBD2 (5 bases). The CDR3 has 15 residues. CDR1 and CDR2 (germline): SGHVS, FQNEAQ. The V and J ends lost 3 bases and 6 bases respectively, with 15 bases between them. In DNA, the CDR3 is TGTGCCAGCAGCTTCGACGGGGAGCAGAGCAATGAGCAGTTCTTC. Its protein is CASSFDGEQSNEQFF.

This clone came up once. The V call is TRBV5-6, the J call TRBJ2-7; 15 nucleotides line up with TRBD2. The CDR3 is made up of 15 amino acids. Germline V gives CDR1 SGHDT, CDR2 YYEEEE. Trimming took 4 bases from V and 10 from J; bases not matched to a gene: 9. The CDR3 bases are TGTGCCAGCAGCCCGAGGACTAGCGGGGGGGTGGGCCAGTACTTC. It translates to CASSPRTSGGVGQYF.

The chain combines TRBV19 with TRBJ1-2; D gene ambiguous. Looked up from germline, CDR1 is LNHDA and CDR2 is SQIVND (reference sequence). CDR3 length equals 15 residues. V was cut by 10 bases and J by 7 bases, with 25 bases left in between. The CDR3 sequence is CATDRGSLGGGGYTF. CDR3 coding DNA: TGTGCCACCGACCGAGGTAGCTTAGGAGGAGGTGGCTACACCTTC.

The chain carries TRBV11-2 and TRBJ2-2, with D perhaps TRBD1 (6 bases). CDR3 size: 14 residues. The V gene's germline CDR1 is SGHAT and CDR2 FQNNGV. Deletions cut 6 bases from V and 6 bases from J, with 14 bases between. This chain's CDR3 is CASRSSGGPGELFF. In nucleotides, the CDR3 is TGTGCCAGCAGATCTAGTGGGGGCCCCGGGGAGCTGTTTTTT.

V is TRBV5-6 and J is TRBJ1-2; the D gene is possibly TRBD1 (6 bases). The CDR3 spans 14 residues. The V end was cut by 4 bases, the J end by 3 bases, with 13 bases between. The germline V gene has CDR1 SGHDT and CDR2 YYEEEE. This chain's CDR3 is CASSPWPGDYGYTF. Here the CDR3 DNA reads TGTGCCAGCAGCCCCTGGCCAGGGGACTATGGCTACACCTTC.